This TCR beta chain was identified during a study of blood T cells in healthy people across ages. Study-wide findings and caveats: Diversity figures based on one million T cells were deemed too low.

This CDR3 spans 17 amino acids. The V end lost 4 bases, the J end lost 4 bases, and 19 bases lay between the germline ends. Germline V gives CDR1 MDHEN, CDR2 SYDVKM. Points on this clonotype: Its cognate antigen is unknown.

The amount of total RNA extracted per sample was at least 5.5 micrograms. For the second PCR, which ran for 7 to 11 cycles, a sample-barcoded 5' primer and a J-beta primer mix were used. Tags on each cDNA molecule came from a template-switch adaptor with 12 random nucleotides. From each sample, at least 3 million paired-end reads containing CDR3 were obtained. One entry per CDR3 protein, called by TCRdb with MiXCR from the 5' RACE reads. The profile shows roughly 800,000 distinct CDR3 sequences, roughly 64% of them singletons. This chain connects TRBV28 to TRBJ1-4; unclear D gene. The clonotype comes from a man aged 25-40 years in good health. Specimen: blood. CDR3 loop: CASSSDVRRNFNEKLFF. DNA of the CDR3: TGTGCCAGCAGTTCTGATGTGCGGCGCAACTTTAATGAAAAACTGTTTTTT.